These 15 T cell receptor beta chains were sequenced from one sample in a study of T cell responses to AZD1222 COVID-19 vaccine. Produced via immunoSEQ multiplex PCR; TCRdb's table is partial and in-frame only. The sample consists of tens of thousands of clones, around 82% of them appearing once. This specimen was peripheral blood, taken 28 days after the second AZD1222 dose. The receptor source for this set is an adult who received the AZD1222 COVID-19 vaccine.

Only a few counts were recorded for this clone. The chain joins TRBV13 to TRBJ2-2, with a possible D match to TRBD1 (5 bases). The CDR3 has 14 residues. Between the trimmed V and J ends, which lost 3 bases and 5 bases, there was a span of 10 bases. In germline, CDR1 is PRHDT, CDR2 FYEKMQ (reference sequence). The chain's CDR3 is CASSLARETGELFF. The CDR3 DNA reads as TGTGCCAGCAGCTTGGCCAGGGAAACCGGGGAGCTGTTTTTT.

J is TRBJ1-2 and V is TRBV14, with no clear D. From germline, CDR1 is SGHDN and CDR2 FVKESK. Trimming took off 4 bases at V and 1 base at J, with 13 bases between the two ends. This CDR3 region has 15 residues. The CDR3 nucleotides read TGTGCCAGCAGCCCTGAGGTCTGGGGTAACTATGGCTACACCTTC. Protein product: CASSPEVWGNYGYTF.

The chain uses TRBV14 and TRBJ2-7; 7 bases are a match to TRBD2. J gave up 5 bases and V 1 base, and 11 bases lay outside the gene matches. This CDR3 is 16 amino acids long. From germline, CDR1 is SGHDN and CDR2 FVKESK. Written as DNA, the CDR3 is TGTGCCAGCAGCCAAGCTCTTCTTGCGGGAGTACACGAGCAGTACTTC. Translated, it gives CASSQALLAGVHEQYF.

The chain is built from TRBV7-8 and TRBJ1-5, with a weak D call TRBD1 (5 bases). The CDR3 consists of 15 residues. Germline-derived CDR1 and CDR2 are SGHVS and FQNEAQ. Trimming removed 5 bases from V and 8 bases from J, with 19 bases in between. This chain's CDR3 is CASSPGTAYEEPQHF. Here the CDR3 DNA reads TGTGCCAGCAGCCCCGGGACCGCTTATGAGGAGCCCCAGCATTTT.

The chain carries TRBV2 and TRBJ2-1, with D uncertain. The CDR3 consists of 13 residues. The germline V and J ends were trimmed by 6 bases and 9 bases, with 15 bases remaining between them. Germline-derived CDR1 and CDR2 are SNHLY and FYNNEI. In DNA, the CDR3 is TGTGCCAGCAGGCGAACACAAGATTTTGAGCAGTTCTTC. As protein: CASRRTQDFEQFF.

The chain carries TRBV4-2 and TRBJ1-6; no clear D gene. Germline-derived CDR1 and CDR2 are LGHNA and YNFKEQ. CDR3 length equals 12 residues. V was clipped by 3 bases and J by 9 bases, with 6 bases between them. The CDR3 sequence: CASSQGGSPLHF. The CDR3 DNA reads TGTGCCAGCAGCCAGGGCGGTTCACCCCTCCACTTT.

The genes are TRBV18 and TRBJ2-7; possibly TRBD1 for D (6 bases). This CDR3 contains 14 residues. Germline V gives CDR1 KGHSH, CDR2 LQKENI. Trimming shortened V by 3 bases and J by 2 bases, and 11 bases separated the two germline ends. CDR3 region: CASSPLKGAYEQYF. The CDR3 nucleotides read TGTGCCAGCTCACCCCTGAAGGGGGCCTACGAGCAGTACTTC. Drawing the rest from reference TRBV18 and TRBJ2-7, the complete variable domain is NAGVMQNPRHLVRRRGQEARLRCSPMKGHSHVYWYRQLPEEGLKFMVYLQKENIIDESGMPKERFSAEFPKEGPSILRIQQVVRGDSAAYFCASSPLKGAYEQYFGPGTRLTVT.

The J gene is TRBJ2-7, the V gene TRBV27; 8 nucleotides align to TRBD1. The germline V gene encodes CDR1 MNHEY and CDR2 SMNVEV (reference sequence). Germline trimming cut 1 base from V and 4 bases from J; bases unmatched to any gene: 9. The CDR3 spans 16 residues. The CDR3 here is CASSLLPRGQVYEQYF. CDR3 bases: TGTGCCAGCAGTTTATTGCCGAGGGGACAGGTATACGAGCAGTACTTC.

This sequence joins TRBV11-1 and TRBJ2-5; D may be TRBD2 (6 bases). CDR3 length: 12 residues. The germline V and J ends were trimmed by 5 bases and 5 bases, with 9 bases remaining between them. The germline CDR1 and CDR2 sequences are SGHAT and FQDESV (reference sequence). CDR3 sequence reads: CASSSGRETQYF. In DNA, the CDR3 is TGTGCCAGCAGCAGCGGGCGGGAGACCCAGTACTTC.

This sequence joins TRBV3-1 (or the pseudogene TRBV3-2) and TRBJ2-2; a weak D match, TRBD2 (6 bases). CDR3 length equals 16 residues. Germline lookup yields CDR1 LGHDT and CDR2 YNNKEL (reference sequence). V shed 2 bases and J shed 4 bases, with 14 bases lying between them. CDR3 residues: CASSQLGGEGTGELFF. CDR3 nucleotides: TGTGCCAGCAGCCAACTGGGGGGAGAGGGCACCGGGGAGCTGTTTTTT.

V usage is TRBV28 and J usage is TRBJ2-5; tentatively, D is TRBD2 (5 bases). Trimming took off 8 bases at V and 1 base at J, with 14 bases between the two ends. The CDR3 is 14 amino acids. CDR1 is MDHEN, CDR2 SYDVKM, per germline. DNA for the CDR3: TGTGCCAGCTACTCCGAGGGCAGCCAAGAGACCCAGTACTTC. It yields the protein CASYSEGSQETQYF.

The chain couples TRBV7-6 to TRBJ2-7; maybe TRBD1 (5 bases). CDR1 is SGHVS, CDR2 FNYEAQ, per germline. The CDR3 extends over 12 amino acids. Trimming removed 5 bases from V and 6 bases from J, with 11 bases in between. CDR3 protein: CASSPGQSEQYF. CDR3 nucleotides: TGTGCCAGCAGCCCCGGACAAAGCGAGCAGTACTTC.

V usage is TRBV12-3 or TRBV12-4 and J usage is TRBJ2-7, with D possibly being TRBD2 (6 bases). The CDR3 length is 13 residues. Trimming shortened V by 6 bases and J by 4 bases, and 13 bases separated the two germline ends. The CDR3 loop is CASRGAGLYEQYF. In DNA, the CDR3 is TGTGCCAGCAGAGGAGCGGGTCTGTACGAGCAGTACTTC.

This clone was detected once. The rearrangement uses TRBV4-3 and TRBJ2-6, with D tentatively TRBD2 (6 bases). Germline assignment: CDR1 LGHNA and CDR2 YSLEER. The CDR3 contains 18 residues. Trimming removed 1 base at V and 2 bases at J, with 15 bases between. In DNA form, the CDR3 reads TGCGCCAGCAGCCAAGTTGCGGGGCGGATAGCTGGGGCCAACGTCCTGACTTTC. It is translated as CASSQVAGRIAGANVLTF.

The chain is built from TRBV7-3 and TRBJ1-2; no definite D call. The germline CDR1 and CDR2 sequences are SGHTA and FQGTGA. This CDR3 contains 15 residues. V was pared by 1 base and J by 6 bases, with 15 bases between. The CDR3 DNA reads TGTGCCAGCAGCTTAAACCCTAGTGGCTTAGATGGCTACACCTTC. The encoded protein is CASSLNPSGLDGYTF. The full variable domain, completed using reference TRBV7-3 and TRBJ1-2, is GAGVSQTPSNKVTEKGKYVELRCDPISGHTALYWYRQSLGQGPEFLIYFQGTGAADDSGLPNDRFFAVRPEGSVSTLKIQRTERGDSAVYLCASSLNPSGLDGYTFGSGTRLTVV.